This T cell receptor (beta chain) came from a study of T cells in Graves' hyperthyroidism and ophthalmopathy. Amplified regions were TCR beta CDR3 sequences from RNA transcripts. TCR CDR3 underwent first-round RT-PCR with the HTBI primer set. A single record per CDR3 protein comes from TCRdb applying MiXCR to the multiplex PCR reads. The repertoire consists of 500,000 to 750,000 distinct CDR3 sequences, with approximately 14% occurring once and the leading ten covering about 7%. General observations from the study: Within blood appeared most thyroid clonotypes that had expanded above 0.001.

This clonotype was seen only a few times. Its antigen remains unidentified. Deletions cut 5 bases from V and 5 bases from J, with 12 bases between. The CDR3 consists of 13 residues. The germline CDR1 and CDR2 sequences are SEHNR and FQNEAQ (reference sequence). Sequencing used blood. This sequence was found in a woman in her 30s with Graves' hyperthyroidism. The chain combines TRBV7-9 with TRBJ2-5; TRBD1 is a possible D gene (6 bases). CDR3 DNA: TGTGCCAGCAGCCACTCTCAGGGGGAGACCCAGTACTTC. Translating it yields CASSHSQGETQYF.